Described below is a single TCR beta chain sequence and its context. V lost 2 bases to trimming and J lost 5 bases; unmatched junction nucleotides: 4. This CDR3 is 15 amino acids long. Germline CDR1 is MNHEY and CDR2 is SVGEGT. These data are taken from a study of blood T cell repertoires in COVID-19. Study information: T cells, B-cell-depleted T cells, or PBMCs supplied cDNA or gDNA.

Profiled with immunoSEQ multiplex PCR; TCRdb holds only in-frame clones, not every one. This sample yields 200,000 to 250,000 clones, of which approximately 86% are seen a single time; around 2.7% belongs to the top ten. This clonotype was sampled from a man in his sixties with acute or convalescent COVID-19. The chain is built from TRBV6-2 or TRBV6-3 and TRBJ1-5; 9 bases line up with TRBD1. The sample was peripheral blood. This CDR3 reads CASSYRRTGDQPQHF. Written as DNA, the CDR3 is TGTGCCAGCAGTTACAGACGGACAGGGGATCAGCCCCAGCATTTT.